Below are 18 T cell receptor beta chains sequenced from a single sample in a study of glioma-infiltrating T cells. TCR alpha and beta CDR3 regions were amplified from RNA using iRepertoire nested multiplex PCR. TCRdb passed the multiplex PCR reads through MiXCR, listing each CDR3 protein once. The data hold roughly 190,000 distinct CDR3 sequences, with over 25% observed a single time. The specimen was glioma tissue, nonneoplastic brain tissue, or PBMCs (not recorded which). These receptor sequences come from a human donor with low-grade glioma or glioblastoma, undergoing nonglioma brain surgery, or in good health (not recorded which).

This clonotype was picked up one time. The junction does not match germline at one end; this may be a read error. The genes are TRBV15 and TRBJ2-3, with TRBD1 as a possible D gene (6 bases). The CDR3 sequence is 16 residues long. The germline V gene encodes CDR1 LNHNV and CDR2 YYDKDF (reference sequence). This chain's CDR3 is CATSRESGAVTDTQYF. The CDR3 nucleotides read TGTGCCACCAGCAGAGAGTCAGGGGCGGTCACAGATACTCAGTATTTT.

This clonotype was picked up many times. The CDR3 here is CASSQDTSEQFF. The CDR3 coding sequence is TGTGCCAGCAGCCAAGACACCAGTGAGCAGTTCTTC. The gene calls are TRBV3-1 and TRBJ2-1; D is undetermined. The germline V gene encodes CDR1 LGHDT and CDR2 YNNKEL (reference sequence). This CDR3 has 12 residues. V was shortened by 0 bases and J by 9 bases, with 6 bases between the two germline ends.

Comment on this clonotype: A much more abundant neighbour one base away suggests this may be a read error. The chain combines TRBV7-4 with TRBJ2-3; 10 bases line up with TRBD1. The germline V gene has CDR1 SGHVT and CDR2 SQSDAQ. The CDR3 extends over 15 amino acids. The CDR3 DNA sequence: TGTGGTAGCAGCCTAGGGACAGGGGGCACAGATACGCAGTATTTT. As protein: CGSSLGTGGTDTQYF.

Ten or more counts support this clonotype. The CDR3 sequence is CASSQDPGAYEQYF. CDR3 bases: TGTGCCAGCAGCCAAGACCCGGGCGCCTACGAGCAGTACTTC. The V gene is TRBV4-2, the J gene TRBJ2-7; D call uncertain. CDR3 length equals 14 residues. Germline loops: CDR1 LGHNA, CDR2 YNFKEQ. Between the trimmed V and J ends, which lost 0 bases and 2 bases, there was a span of 8 bases.

This rearrangement joins TRBV7-2 to TRBJ2-7, with a tentative D call TRBD1 (6 bases). Germline values: CDR1 SGHTA, CDR2 FQGNSA. V was cut by 10 bases and J by 6 bases, with 13 bases left in between. The CDR3 is made up of 11 amino acids. The CDR3 here is CATRAGVEQYF. DNA of the CDR3: TGTGCCACCAGGGCAGGGGTCGAGCAGTACTTC.

This clonotype came up many times. The V call is TRBV28, the J call TRBJ2-5; 9 bases agree with TRBD1. The CDR3 has 20 residues. Germline V gene sequence: CDR1 MDHEN, CDR2 SYDVKM. V lost 5 bases to trimming and J lost 2 bases; unmatched junction nucleotides: 21. The CDR3 is CASSPRDRVSKAGQQETQYF. The CDR3 DNA sequence: TGTGCCAGCAGTCCAAGGGACAGGGTGTCTAAAGCGGGGCAACAAGAGACCCAGTACTTC. The variable domain in full, with the rest retrieved from reference TRBV28 and TRBJ2-5, is DVKVTQSSRYLVKRTGEKVFLECVQDMDHENMFWYRQDPGLGLRLIYFSYDVKMKEKGDIPEGYSVSREKKERFSLILESASTNQTSMYLCASSPRDRVSKAGQQETQYFGPGTRLLVL.

The V call is TRBV7-2, the J call TRBJ2-1; D call uncertain. The germline V gene has CDR1 SGHTA and CDR2 FQGNSA. The CDR3 is 14 residues long. The V gene lost 1 base and the J gene lost 6 bases, with 10 bases spanning the gap. For the CDR3, the DNA is TGTGCCAGCAGCTTAGGGGGTCCGGTCAATGAGCAGTTCTTC. Encoded protein: CASSLGGPVNEQFF. Drawing the rest from reference TRBV7-2 and TRBJ2-1, the complete variable domain is GAGVSQSPSNKVTEKGKDVELRCDPISGHTALYWYRQSLGQGLEFLIYFQGNSAPDKSGLPSDRFSAERTGGSVSTLTIQRTQQEDSAVYLCASSLGGPVNEQFFGPGTRLTVL.

There are many counts of this clonotype. The rearrangement joins TRBV4-1 to TRBJ2-1; the D is unclear. CDR1 is MGHRA, CDR2 YSYEKL, per germline. With 0 bases removed from V and 0 bases from J, the gap between germline ends came to 9 bases. The CDR3 sequence is 16 residues long. DNA for the CDR3: TGCGCCAGCAGCCAAGATGCCGGAGACTCCTACAATGAGCAGTTCTTC. Its translation: CASSQDAGDSYNEQFF.

This clonotype was seen a few times. The chain employs TRBV19 and TRBJ2-1; TRBD2 is a possible D gene (6 bases). The length of the CDR3 is 16 residues. Per germline, CDR1 LNHDA and CDR2 SQIVND (reference sequence). The V end was cut by 2 bases, the J end by 2 bases, with 13 bases between. The CDR3 nucleotides are TGTGCCAGTAGTATATCCGGGGGAGTTGCCTACAATGAGCAGTTCTTC. Its translation: CASSISGGVAYNEQFF. Combining the CDR3 with reference TRBV19 and TRBJ2-1 gives the whole variable domain DGGITQSPKYLFRKEGQNVTLSCEQNLNHDAMYWYRQDPGQGLRLIYYSQIVNDFQKGDIAEGYSVSREKKESFPLTVTSAQKNPTAFYLCASSISGGVAYNEQFFGPGTRLTVL.

This clonotype was seen ten or more times. The V gene is TRBV6-1, the J gene TRBJ2-3, with 9 bases identical to TRBD1. J was trimmed by 2 bases and V by 6 bases; bases with no gene match: 6. The V gene's germline CDR1 is MNHNS and CDR2 SASEGT. CDR3 size: 15 residues. For the CDR3, the DNA is TGTGCCAGCAGCCCCGGGACAGGGCCCACAGATACGCAGTATTTT. Translating gives CASSPGTGPTDTQYF.

This clonotype appeared once. This chain connects TRBV6-9 to TRBJ2-3, with 8 bases aligning to TRBD1. J was trimmed by 11 bases and V by 2 bases; bases with no gene match: 12. Per germline, CDR1 MNHGY and CDR2 SVAAGI. This CDR3 comprises 15 residues. This CDR3 reads CASSYLGTGNYEQYF. The CDR3, as DNA: TGTGCCAGCAGTTATCTGGGGACAGGAAACTACGAGCAGTATTTT.

With regard to this clonotype: A read error may be the cause here, since a much bigger clone is one base away. The V gene is TRBV7-6, the J gene TRBJ1-4; the D is unclear. The CDR3 loop spans 13 amino acids. V lost 5 bases, J lost 4 bases, and 8 bases lay in between. The germline V gene has CDR1 SGHVS and CDR2 FNYEAQ. The CDR3 bases are TGTGCCAGCAGCCTCGACGGTAATGAAAAACTGTTTTTT. Amino acids: CASSLDGNEKLFF.

This clonotype turned up a few times. CDR3 loop: CASSWTISYNEQFF. The CDR3 nucleotides read TGCGCCAGCAGCTGGACTATCTCCTACAATGAGCAGTTCTTC. The genes are TRBV5-1 and TRBJ2-1; maybe TRBD2 (6 bases). The ends were cut back, 3 bases at V and 0 bases at J, with 7 bases in the middle. The CDR3 is 14 amino acids. CDR1 SGHRS and CDR2 YFSETQ come from the germline V gene.

Points on this clonotype: One end of the junction fails to match germline, which may point to a read error. The gene calls are TRBV6-1 and TRBJ2-1; TRBD1 is a possible D gene (6 bases). CDR3 length equals 14 residues. CDR1 and CDR2 from the germline V gene are MNHNS and SASEGT. The CDR3 region is CASRATGTYNEEFF. CDR3 bases: TGTGCCAGCCGTGCAACCGGGACATACAATGAGGAGTTCTTC.

Comment on this clonotype: A clone one base away is much larger, so this may be a read error. The chain recombines TRBV4-1 with TRBJ2-1; unclear D gene. Germline V CDR1 and CDR2: MGHRA, YSYEKL. The CDR3 spans 16 residues. CDR3 DNA: TGCGCCAGCAGCCCTCGAAGGATAGGCTTTTACAGTGAGCAGTTCTTC. Translation gives CASSPRRIGFYSEQFF.

The chain recombines TRBV14 with TRBJ2-7, with 7 bases lining up with TRBD2. The CDR3 sequence is 16 residues long. Losses at the gene ends were 1 base for V and 2 bases for J; bases not matched to a gene: 8. Germline loops: CDR1 SGHDN, CDR2 FVKESK. The CDR3: CASSQGGGWRTYEQYF. CDR3 DNA sequence: TGTGCCAGCAGCCAAGGGGGGGGTTGGAGAACCTACGAGCAGTACTTC.

The chain carries TRBV29-1 and TRBJ2-1; a weak D match, TRBD2 (6 bases). The V end lost 6 bases, the J end lost 0 bases, and 18 bases lay between the germline ends. The V gene's germline CDR1 is SQVTM and CDR2 ANQGSEA. This CDR3 comprises 16 residues. The CDR3 nucleotides read TGCAGCGTAGTCGAAGGTAGCGGAAGCTCCTACAATGAGCAGTTCTTC. It codes for CSVVEGSGSSYNEQFF.

V usage is TRBV11-1 and J usage is TRBJ2-1; D might be TRBD2 (5 bases). The CDR3 has 15 residues. Trimming shortened V by 1 base and J by 3 bases, and 10 bases separated the two germline ends. Germline V lookup: CDR1 SGHAT, CDR2 FQDESV (reference sequence). In DNA form, the CDR3 reads TGTGCCAGCAGCTTAGTAAGCGGAGGCTACAATGAGCAGTTCTTC. Encoded protein: CASSLVSGGYNEQFF.